This passage covers 13 T cell receptor beta chains from one sample sequenced in a study of graft-versus-host responses after intestinal transplantation. Graft-derived tissue was subjected to processing to liberate intraepithelial and lamina propria lymphocytes. Sequenced by immunoSEQ multiplex PCR; TCRdb stores in-frame clones only, minus some. This sample has around 15,000 clones; about 60% occur once, and the top ten carry roughly 13%. The input for sequencing was ileum tissue, taken 524 days after transplant. These receptors all stem from a human patient who received an intestinal transplant, so some T cells may come from the graft donor.

A few counts support this clone. The gene calls are TRBV25-1 and TRBJ1-5; TRBD1 might be the D (5 bases). The germline V gene has CDR1 MGHDK and CDR2 SYGVNS. The CDR3 has 14 amino acids. V was shortened by 6 bases and J by 6 bases, with 15 bases between the two germline ends. As DNA, the CDR3 is TGTGCCAGCAGCCCCGGGAGGGACCTTCAGCCCCAGCATTTT. As protein: CASSPGRDLQPQHF.

V gene TRBV12-5 combines with J gene TRBJ2-6; D ambiguous. V dropped 3 bases and J dropped 0 bases, with 3 bases sitting between them. This CDR3 region has 14 residues. CDR1 LGHNT and CDR2 FRNRAP come from the germline V gene. The CDR3 loop is CASGFHSGANVLTF. In DNA form, the CDR3 reads TGTGCTAGTGGTTTCCACTCTGGGGCCAACGTCCTGACTTTC.

The chain couples TRBV6-1 to TRBJ1-6, with 7 bases aligning to TRBD1. Germline loops: CDR1 MNHNS, CDR2 SASEGT. The CDR3 is made up of 18 amino acids. Unmatched junction bases numbered 10, after V lost 2 bases and J lost 3 bases. As DNA, the CDR3 is TGTGCCAGCAGTGAAAACACCGGGACAGTTCACTATAATTCACCCCTCCACTTT. It specifies CASSENTGTVHYNSPLHF.

This clone has more than one count but fewer than ten. This chain uses TRBV29-1 with TRBJ1-1, with 7 bases aligning to TRBD1. CDR3 length: 14 amino acids. Germline CDR1 and CDR2: SQVTM and ANQGSEA. V shed 2 bases and J 5 bases; nucleotides not matched to a gene: 8. CDR3 loop: CSVELTGLGTEAFF. The CDR3 nucleotides read TGCAGCGTTGAACTGACAGGGTTGGGGACTGAAGCTTTCTTT.

This clone is a singleton in its sample. At one end the junction does not follow the germline gene, possibly because of a read error. The chain recombines TRBV18 with TRBJ1-1; possibly TRBD1 for D (6 bases). The CDR3 sequence is 15 residues long. The V gene's germline CDR1 is KGHSH and CDR2 LQKENI. CDR3 loop: CASSPIQGRNAEAFF. CDR3 DNA: TGTGCCAGCTCACCGATACAGGGACGGAACGCTGAAGCTTTCTTT.

This clone is deemed medium-sized. The rearrangement joins TRBV11-2 to TRBJ2-7; D possibly corresponds to TRBD1 (6 bases). Trimming pared 5 bases from V and 6 bases from J, leaving 23 bases between. This CDR3 spans 16 amino acids. Germline CDR1 SGHAT, CDR2 FQNNGV. The CDR3 coding sequence is TGTGCCAGCAGCCCGTCTAACACTAAGGACAGTGCCGAGCAGTACTTC. It codes for CASSPSNTKDSAEQYF.

By proportion, this clone is medium-sized (0.01 to 0.1%). The chain employs TRBV18 and TRBJ1-6, with TRBD1 matching over 7 bases. The V and J ends lost 3 bases and 4 bases, in that order; junction bases with no gene match: 3. The CDR3 length is 15 residues. Looked up from germline, CDR1 is KGHSH and CDR2 is LQKENI. In DNA form, the CDR3 reads TGTGCCAGCTCACCCGGGACAGAGTATAATTCACCCCTCCACTTT. Translated: CASSPGTEYNSPLHF. The full variable domain, with the rest looked up from reference TRBV18 and TRBJ1-6, is NAGVMQNPRHLVRRRGQEARLRCSPMKGHSHVYWYRQLPEEGLKFMVYLQKENIIDESGMPKERFSAEFPKEGPSILRIQQVVRGDSAAYFCASSPGTEYNSPLHFGNGTRLTVT.

The rearrangement uses TRBV10-3 and TRBJ1-5, with D perhaps matching TRBD1 (6 bases). Trimming removed 8 bases from V and 7 bases from J, with 18 bases in between. Germline V gene data show CDR1 as ENHRY and CDR2 as SYGVKD. This CDR3 is 14 amino acids long. The CDR3: CAIAGVGAGQPQHF. The DNA of the CDR3 is TGTGCCATCGCAGGGGTCGGGGCAGGACAGCCCCAGCATTTT.

In its sample, this clone was seen a few times. This chain joins TRBV6-1 and TRBJ1-5; no definite D call. This CDR3 is 14 amino acids long. Trimming cost V 1 base and J 2 bases, with 6 bases left between them. Germline CDR1 reads MNHNS; CDR2 reads SASEGT. The CDR3 nucleotides are TGTGCCAGCAGTGAAGGGGCAGGCAATCAGCCCCAGCATTTT. Translated, it gives CASSEGAGNQPQHF.

This rearrangement joins TRBV7-2 to TRBJ2-4; TRBD2 agrees at 7 bases. Germline CDR1 reads SGHTA; CDR2 reads FQGNSA. The length of the CDR3 is 13 residues. Trimming took 4 bases from V and 5 from J; bases not matched to a gene: 2. The CDR3 coding sequence is TGTGCCAGCAGCTCGGGGAGGGAAAACATTCAGTACTTC. This sequence encodes CASSSGRENIQYF.

This clone was counted a single time. This sequence joins TRBV9 and TRBJ1-2, with D possibly TRBD1 on 6 matching bases. V lost 3 bases to trimming and J lost 3 bases, with 15 bases between them. The length of the CDR3 is 15 residues. Germline V lookup: CDR1 SGDLS, CDR2 YYNGEE. The chain's CDR3 is CASSEGQGRDYGYTF. The CDR3 bases are TGTGCCAGCAGCGAGGGCCAGGGGAGGGACTATGGCTACACCTTC.

This clone was seen more than once but under ten times. The chain carries TRBV6-4 and TRBJ2-2; 10 bases are shared with TRBD2. The length of the CDR3 is 15 residues. The V gene end was trimmed by 4 bases and the J gene end by 1 base; junction bases not matched to a gene: 0. Germline CDR1 reads MRHNA; CDR2 reads SNTAGT. Here the CDR3 reads CASSGTSGNTGELFF. DNA of the CDR3: TGTGCCAGCAGTGGGACTAGCGGGAACACCGGGGAGCTGTTTTTT.

The chain joins TRBV10-3 to TRBJ1-1; 7 nucleotides line up with TRBD1. V gave up 4 bases and J gave up 3 bases; unmatched junction bases: 5. Per germline, CDR1 ENHRY and CDR2 SYGVKD. The CDR3 is 14 amino acids. CDR3 DNA sequence: TGTGCCATCAGTGCCAGGGGGTTCGACACTGAAGCTTTCTTT. It specifies CAISARGFDTEAFF.